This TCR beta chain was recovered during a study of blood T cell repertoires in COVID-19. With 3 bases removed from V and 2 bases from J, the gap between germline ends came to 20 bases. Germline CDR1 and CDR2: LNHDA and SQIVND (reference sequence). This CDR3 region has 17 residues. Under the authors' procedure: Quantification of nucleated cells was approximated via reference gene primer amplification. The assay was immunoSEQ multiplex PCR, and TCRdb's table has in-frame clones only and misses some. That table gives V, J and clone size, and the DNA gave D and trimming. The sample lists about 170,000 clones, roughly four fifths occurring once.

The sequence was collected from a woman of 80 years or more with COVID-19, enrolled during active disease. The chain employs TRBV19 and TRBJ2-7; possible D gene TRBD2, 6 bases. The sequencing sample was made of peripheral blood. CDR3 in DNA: TGTGCCAGTAGTATCTCCATACACGGACTATTAACCTACGAGCAGTACTTC. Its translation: CASSISIHGLLTYEQYF.